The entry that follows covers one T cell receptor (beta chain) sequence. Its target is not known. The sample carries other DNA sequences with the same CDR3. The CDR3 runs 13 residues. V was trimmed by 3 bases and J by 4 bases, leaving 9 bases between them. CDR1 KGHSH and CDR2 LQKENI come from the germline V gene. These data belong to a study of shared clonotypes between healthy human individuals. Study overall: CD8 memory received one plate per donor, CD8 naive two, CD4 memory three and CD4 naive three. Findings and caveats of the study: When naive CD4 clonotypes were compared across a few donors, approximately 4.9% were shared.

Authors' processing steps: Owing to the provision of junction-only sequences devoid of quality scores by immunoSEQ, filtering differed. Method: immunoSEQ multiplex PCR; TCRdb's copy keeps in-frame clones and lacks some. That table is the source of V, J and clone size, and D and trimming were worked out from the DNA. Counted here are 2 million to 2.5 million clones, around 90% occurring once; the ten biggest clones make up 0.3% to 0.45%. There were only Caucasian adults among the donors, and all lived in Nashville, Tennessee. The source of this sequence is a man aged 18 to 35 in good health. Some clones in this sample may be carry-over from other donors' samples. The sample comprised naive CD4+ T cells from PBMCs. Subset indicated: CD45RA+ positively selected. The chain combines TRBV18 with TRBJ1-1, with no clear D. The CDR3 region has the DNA TGTGCCAGCTCACCGGGTCCCGGCACTGAAGCTTTCTTT. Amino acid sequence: CASSPGPGTEAFF. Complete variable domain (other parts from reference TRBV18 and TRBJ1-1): NAGVMQNPRHLVRRRGQEARLRCSPMKGHSHVYWYRQLPEEGLKFMVYLQKENIIDESGMPKERFSAEFPKEGPSILRIQQVVRGDSAAYFCASSPGPGTEAFFGQGTRLTVV.